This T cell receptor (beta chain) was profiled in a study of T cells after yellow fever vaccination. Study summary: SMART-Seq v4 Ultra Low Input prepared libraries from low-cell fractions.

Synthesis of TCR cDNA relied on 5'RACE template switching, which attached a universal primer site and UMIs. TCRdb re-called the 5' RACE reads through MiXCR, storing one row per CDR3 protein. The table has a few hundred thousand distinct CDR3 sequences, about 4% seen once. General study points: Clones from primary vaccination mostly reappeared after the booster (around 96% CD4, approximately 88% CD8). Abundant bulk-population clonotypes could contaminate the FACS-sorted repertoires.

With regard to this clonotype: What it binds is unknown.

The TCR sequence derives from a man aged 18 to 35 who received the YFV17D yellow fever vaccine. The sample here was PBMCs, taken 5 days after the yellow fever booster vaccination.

CDR3 amino acids: CASAPGLTTDTQYF. CDR3 bases: TGTGCCAGCGCCCCGGGACTAACGACAGATACGCAGTATTTT. The rearrangement uses TRBV7-2 and TRBJ2-3; TRBD2 matches at 7 bases. The CDR3 is 14 residues long. V gave up 8 bases and J gave up 3 bases; unmatched junction bases: 8. Germline-derived CDR1 and CDR2 are SGHTA and FQGNSA.